This entry lists 18 T cell receptor beta chains sequenced from one sample in a study of T cells in localized non-small cell lung cancer. TCRdb's copy holds only in-frame clones and misses some; the assay was immunoSEQ multiplex PCR. The sample yields 30,000 to 35,000 clones, 91% seen once. The sample was peripheral blood mononuclear cells, taken before any cancer treatment. These TCRs come from a female donor aged 60 or older with stage II lung adenocarcinoma.

The rearrangement links TRBV18 to TRBJ2-5; 7 bases are a match to TRBD1. V was clipped by 6 bases and J by 7 bases; unmatched bases: 14. The CDR3 is 15 amino acids. From germline, CDR1 is KGHSH and CDR2 LQKENI. The chain's CDR3 is CASSSGGQRSGTQYF. CDR3 sequence (DNA): TGTGCCAGCTCTTCAGGGGGACAGAGGAGCGGGACCCAGTACTTC.

J is TRBJ2-2 and V is TRBV9, with 10 bases that match TRBD2. The V segment lost 4 bases and the J segment 3 bases; nucleotides outside the gene matches: 6. CDR3 size: 16 residues. Germline V gives CDR1 SGDLS, CDR2 YYNGEE. CDR3 residues: CASSPLSGGHTGELFF. The CDR3 DNA is TGTGCCAGCAGCCCCCTTAGCGGGGGGCACACCGGGGAGCTGTTTTTT.

V is TRBV7-8 and J is TRBJ2-5; D uncertain. Trimming shortened V by 2 bases and J by 1 base, and 14 bases separated the two germline ends. This CDR3 has 16 residues. CDR1 and CDR2 from the germline V gene are SGHVS and FQNEAQ. CDR3 in amino acids: CASSLTSPAIQETQYF. The CDR3, as DNA: TGTGCCAGCAGCTTAACCTCCCCGGCCATCCAAGAGACCCAGTACTTC.

V gene TRBV10-1 combines with J gene TRBJ2-1, with no clear D. Germline assignment: CDR1 WNHNN and CDR2 SYGVQD (reference sequence). This CDR3 region has 16 residues. Trimming pared 0 bases from V and 1 base from J, leaving 10 bases between. In DNA, the CDR3 is TGCGCCAGCAGTGAGTCGCCGGGCGAATCCTACAATGAGCAGTTCTTC. It specifies CASSESPGESYNEQFF.

V gene TRBV9 combines with J gene TRBJ1-1, with D unresolved. Trimming stripped 4 bases from V and 5 bases from J, with 12 bases between. Germline V gene data show CDR1 as SGDLS and CDR2 as YYNGEE. The CDR3 extends over 13 amino acids. CDR3 nucleotide sequence: TGTGCCAGCAGCCCCATGTCCGAGACTGAAGCTTTCTTT. It translates to CASSPMSETEAFF.

The chain employs TRBV18 and TRBJ1-2; TRBD1 is a possible D gene (6 bases). Germline V gives CDR1 KGHSH, CDR2 LQKENI. Trimming removed 2 bases from V and 1 base from J, with 14 bases in between. The CDR3 contains 16 residues. CDR3 nucleotides: TGTGCCAGCTCACCAGTACGGGGGGCGGTTAACTATGGCTACACCTTC. It is translated as CASSPVRGAVNYGYTF.

The chain carries TRBV6-6 and TRBJ1-2; D gene ambiguous. CDR1 and CDR2 from the germline V gene are MNHNY and SVGAGI (reference sequence). Trimming shortened V by 5 bases and J by 1 base, and 8 bases separated the two germline ends. The CDR3 contains 13 residues. CDR3 region: CASSNNNNYGYTF. The CDR3 DNA is TGTGCCAGCAGTAACAACAATAACTATGGCTACACCTTC.

This chain uses TRBV2 with TRBJ1-4, with a weak D call TRBD1 (5 bases). The CDR3 loop spans 15 amino acids. Between the trimmed V and J ends, which lost 5 bases and 0 bases, there was a span of 10 bases. CDR1 and CDR2 (germline): SNHLY, FYNNEI. CDR3 amino acids: CASSPGTPTNEKLFF. The CDR3 nucleotides are TGTGCCAGCAGTCCGGGGACCCCAACTAATGAAAAACTGTTTTTT.

J is TRBJ1-5 and V is TRBV27; D is ambiguous. V lost 6 bases and J 6 bases, leaving 15 bases between the germline ends. The CDR3 consists of 14 residues. Looked up from germline, CDR1 is MNHEY and CDR2 is SMNVEV (reference sequence). CDR3 sequence (DNA): TGTGCCAGCAGAGGAACGGGTCTTGGTCAGCCCCAGCATTTT. Translated, it gives CASRGTGLGQPQHF.

This rearrangement joins TRBV11-2 to TRBJ1-1, with 9 bases that match TRBD1. From germline, CDR1 is SGHAT and CDR2 FQNNGV. The CDR3 length is 15 residues. V trimming: 3 bases; J trimming: 1 base; junction bases outside the gene matches: 3. CDR3 residues: CASSFPTGGNTEAFF. Written as DNA, the CDR3 is TGTGCCAGCAGCTTCCCGACAGGGGGGAACACTGAAGCTTTCTTT.

This sequence joins TRBV11-2 and TRBJ2-7; 7 bases line up with TRBD1. Germline assignment: CDR1 SGHAT and CDR2 FQNNGV. The CDR3 runs to 15 residues. After removal of 5 bases from V and 3 bases from J, the junction contained 10 bases not matched to a gene. The CDR3 protein is CASSLTGTASYEQYF. In DNA, the CDR3 is TGTGCCAGCAGCCTAACCGGGACAGCGAGCTACGAGCAGTACTTC.

The chain employs TRBV5-1 and TRBJ2-6; D is ambiguous. Germline V gives CDR1 SGHRS, CDR2 YFSETQ. V was cut by 3 bases and J by 2 bases, with 12 bases left in between. The CDR3 has 16 amino acids. CDR3 in DNA: TGCGCCAGCAGCTACTCGACCCAGGCTGGGGCCAACGTCCTGACTTTC. Translating it yields CASSYSTQAGANVLTF.

V gene TRBV7-2 combines with J gene TRBJ1-4, with a tentative D call TRBD1 (5 bases). The CDR3 spans 12 residues. The V end lost 1 base, the J end lost 10 bases, and 7 bases lay between the germline ends. Germline V gives CDR1 SGHTA, CDR2 FQGNSA. The CDR3 DNA follows: TGTGCCAGCAGCTTAGAAGACAGAAAACTGTTTTTT. Translating gives CASSLEDRKLFF.

V gene TRBV5-1 combines with J gene TRBJ1-1; D remains ambiguous. Trimming pared 3 bases from V and 1 base from J, leaving 10 bases between. This CDR3 contains 14 residues. The germline V gene has CDR1 SGHRS and CDR2 YFSETQ. The CDR3 nucleotides are TGCGCCAGCAGCTCCACCCCAGGGAACACTGAAGCTTTCTTT. Translating it yields CASSSTPGNTEAFF.

The sample holds one count of this clone. The chain carries TRBV7-2 and TRBJ2-1; D unclear. CDR1 and CDR2 (germline): SGHTA, FQGNSA. Trimming removed 4 bases from V and 10 bases from J, with 11 bases in between. The length of the CDR3 is 12 residues. CDR3 region: CASSSPSPEQFF. The CDR3 DNA follows: TGTGCCAGCAGCTCGCCCTCCCCGGAGCAGTTCTTC.

The J gene is TRBJ1-2, the V gene TRBV7-8, with TRBD1 identical over 8 bases. The junction had 5 bases not matched to a gene; V was cut back by 1 base and J by 7 bases. The CDR3 has 14 amino acids. Germline V gives CDR1 SGHVS, CDR2 FQNEAQ. The CDR3 DNA follows: TGTGCCAGCAGCTTAGAGGACAGGGCCGGTGGCTACACCTTC. It codes for CASSLEDRAGGYTF.

This chain connects TRBV9 to TRBJ1-6, with D possibly matching TRBD1 (5 bases). Germline V CDR1 and CDR2: SGDLS, YYNGEE. The CDR3 spans 13 residues. V was trimmed by 4 bases and J by 7 bases, leaving 9 bases between them. The CDR3 spells CASSPDSNSPLHF. The CDR3 nucleotides are TGTGCCAGCAGCCCTGACAGCAATTCACCCCTCCACTTT.

The V call is TRBV21-1, the J call TRBJ2-2; the table's D call, TRBD2, has no DNA check behind it. TRBV21-1 is a recognized pseudogene. The CDR3 has 18 residues. The CDR3 DNA reads as TGTGCCAGCAGCAAAAGCCCGGGGCTAGCGAGAAACACCGGGGAGCTGTTTTTT. Translated: CASSKSPGLARNTGELFF.